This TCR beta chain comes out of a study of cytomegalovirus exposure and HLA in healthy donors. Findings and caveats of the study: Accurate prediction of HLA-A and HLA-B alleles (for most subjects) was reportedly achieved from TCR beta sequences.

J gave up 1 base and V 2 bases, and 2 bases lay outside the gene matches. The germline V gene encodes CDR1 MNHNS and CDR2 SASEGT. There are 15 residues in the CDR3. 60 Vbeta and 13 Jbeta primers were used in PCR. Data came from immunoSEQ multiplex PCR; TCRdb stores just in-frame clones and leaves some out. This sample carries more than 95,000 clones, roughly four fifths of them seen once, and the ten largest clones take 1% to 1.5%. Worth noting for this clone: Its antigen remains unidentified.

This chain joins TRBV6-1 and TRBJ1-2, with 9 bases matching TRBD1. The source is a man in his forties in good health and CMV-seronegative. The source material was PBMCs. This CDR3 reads CASSESGQGNYGYTF. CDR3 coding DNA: TGTGCCAGCAGTGAATCGGGACAGGGTAACTATGGCTACACCTTC.